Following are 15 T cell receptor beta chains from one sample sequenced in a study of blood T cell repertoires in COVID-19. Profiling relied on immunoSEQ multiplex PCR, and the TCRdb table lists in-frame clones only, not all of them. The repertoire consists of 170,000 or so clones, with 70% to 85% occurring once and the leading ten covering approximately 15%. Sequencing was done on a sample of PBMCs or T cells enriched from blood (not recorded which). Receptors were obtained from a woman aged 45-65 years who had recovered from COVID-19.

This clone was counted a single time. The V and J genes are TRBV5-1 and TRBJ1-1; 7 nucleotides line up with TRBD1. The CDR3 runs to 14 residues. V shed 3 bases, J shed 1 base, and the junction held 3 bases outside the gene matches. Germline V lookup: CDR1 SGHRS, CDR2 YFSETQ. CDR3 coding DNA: TGCGCCAGCAGCTGGGGACAGTCGAACACTGAAGCTTTCTTT. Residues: CASSWGQSNTEAFF.

The CDR3 loop reads CASRDSTGVTDTQYF. CDR3 coding DNA: TGTGCCAGCAGGGATTCGACAGGGGTGACAGATACGCAGTATTTT. This chain connects TRBV7-9 to TRBJ2-3; 8 positions agree with TRBD1. CDR1 is SEHNR, CDR2 FQNEAQ, per germline (reference sequence). V shed 6 bases, J shed 3 bases, and the junction held 8 bases outside the gene matches. This CDR3 is built from 15 residues. The full variable domain, with the rest looked up from reference TRBV7-9 and TRBJ2-3, is DTGVSQNPRHKITKRGQNVTFRCDPISEHNRLYWYRQTLGQGPEFLTYFQNEAQLEKSRLLSDRFSAERPKGSFSTLEIQRTEQGDSAMYLCASRDSTGVTDTQYFGPGTRLTVL.

The CDR3 bases are TGCAGTGCTAGTGCAGGCTCATCTGGGGCCAACGTCCTGACTTTC. The encoded protein is CSASAGSSGANVLTF. The V and J genes are TRBV20-1 and TRBJ2-6; D gene unclear. CDR3 length: 15 amino acids. V was cut by 3 bases and J by 1 base, with 10 bases left in between. Per the germline V gene, CDR1 is DFQATT and CDR2 is SNEGSKA (reference sequence).

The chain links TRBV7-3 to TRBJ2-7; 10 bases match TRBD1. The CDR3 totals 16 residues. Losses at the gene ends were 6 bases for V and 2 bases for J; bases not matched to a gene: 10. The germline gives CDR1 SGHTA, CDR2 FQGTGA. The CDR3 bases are TGTGCCAGCAGACATGGCAGGGACAGGGGCCCCTACGAGCAGTACTTC. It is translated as CASRHGRDRGPYEQYF.

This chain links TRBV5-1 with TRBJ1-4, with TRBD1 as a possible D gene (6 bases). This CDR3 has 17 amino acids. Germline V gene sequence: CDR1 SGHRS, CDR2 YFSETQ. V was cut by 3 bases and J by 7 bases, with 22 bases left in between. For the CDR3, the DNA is TGCGCCAGCAGCTCGGACCCGCTTGGGACAAGCAGTGAAAAACTGTTTTTT. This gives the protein CASSSDPLGTSSEKLFF.

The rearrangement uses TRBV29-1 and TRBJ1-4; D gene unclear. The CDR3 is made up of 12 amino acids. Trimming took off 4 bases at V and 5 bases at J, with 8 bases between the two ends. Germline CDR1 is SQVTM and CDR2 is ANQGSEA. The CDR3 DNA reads TGCAGCGTTGTCGGAGGGAATGAAAAACTGTTTTTT. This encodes CSVVGGNEKLFF.

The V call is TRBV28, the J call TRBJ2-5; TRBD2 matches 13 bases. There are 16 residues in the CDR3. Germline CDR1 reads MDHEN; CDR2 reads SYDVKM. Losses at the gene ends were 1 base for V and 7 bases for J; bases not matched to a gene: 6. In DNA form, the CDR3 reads TGTGCCAGCAGTTTATATAGGACTAGCGGGAGTATGACCCAGTACTTC. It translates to CASSLYRTSGSMTQYF.

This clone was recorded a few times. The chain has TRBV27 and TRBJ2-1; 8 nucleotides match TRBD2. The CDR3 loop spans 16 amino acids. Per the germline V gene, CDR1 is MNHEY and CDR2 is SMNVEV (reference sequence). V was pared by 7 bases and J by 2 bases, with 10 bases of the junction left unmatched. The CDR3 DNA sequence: TGTGCCAGCACTCCGGGAGGGAGCGTCACCTACAATGAGCAGTTCTTC. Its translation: CASTPGGSVTYNEQFF.

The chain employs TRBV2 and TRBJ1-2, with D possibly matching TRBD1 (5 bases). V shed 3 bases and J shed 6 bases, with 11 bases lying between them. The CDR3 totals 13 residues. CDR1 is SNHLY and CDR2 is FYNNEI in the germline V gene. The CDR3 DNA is TGTGCCAGCAGTGAGCAGGGATCGGATGGCTACACCTTC. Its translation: CASSEQGSDGYTF. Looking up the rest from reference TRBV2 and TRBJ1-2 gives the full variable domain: EPEVTQTPSHQVTQMGQEVILRCVPISNHLYFYWYRQILGQKVEFLVSFYNNEISEKSEIFDDQFSVERPDGSNFTLKIRSTKLEDSAMYFCASSEQGSDGYTFGSGTRLTVV.

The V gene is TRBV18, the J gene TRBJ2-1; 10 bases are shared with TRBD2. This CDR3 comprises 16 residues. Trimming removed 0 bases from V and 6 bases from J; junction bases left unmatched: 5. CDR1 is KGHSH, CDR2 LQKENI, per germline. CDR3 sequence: CASSPPALAGPNEQFF. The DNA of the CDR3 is TGTGCCAGCTCACCACCCGCACTAGCGGGACCCAATGAGCAGTTCTTC.

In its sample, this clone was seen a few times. Here the CDR3 DNA reads TGTGCCAGCTCAAAAGGGGATAATCAGCCCCAGCATTTT. Protein: CASSKGDNQPQHF. The chain couples TRBV18 to TRBJ1-5; TRBD1 is a possible D gene (5 bases). CDR3 length equals 13 residues. Trimming removed 5 bases from V and 4 bases from J, with 9 bases in between. Per the germline V gene, CDR1 is KGHSH and CDR2 is LQKENI.

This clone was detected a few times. The CDR3 sequence is CASSLTGTGAYGYTF. The CDR3 DNA sequence: TGTGCCAGCAGCTTAACCGGGACAGGGGCCTATGGCTACACCTTC. The chain recombines TRBV7-3 with TRBJ1-2; 10 bases are shared with TRBD1. Trimming cost V 0 bases and J 4 bases; bases outside gene matches: 2. This CDR3 region has 15 residues. The germline gives CDR1 SGHTA, CDR2 FQGTGA.

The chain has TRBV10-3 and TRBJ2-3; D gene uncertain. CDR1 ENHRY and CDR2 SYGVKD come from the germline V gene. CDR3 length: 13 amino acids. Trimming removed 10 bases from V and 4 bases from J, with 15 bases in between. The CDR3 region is CATTRRSPDTQYF. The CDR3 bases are TGTGCCACCACCCGGCGGAGCCCAGATACGCAGTATTTT.

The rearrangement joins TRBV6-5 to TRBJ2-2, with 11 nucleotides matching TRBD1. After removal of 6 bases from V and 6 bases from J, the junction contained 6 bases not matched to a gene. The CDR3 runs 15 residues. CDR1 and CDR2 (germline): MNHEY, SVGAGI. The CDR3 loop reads CASRSGQGAAGELFF. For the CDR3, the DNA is TGTGCCAGCAGGAGCGGACAGGGGGCAGCCGGGGAGCTGTTTTTT.

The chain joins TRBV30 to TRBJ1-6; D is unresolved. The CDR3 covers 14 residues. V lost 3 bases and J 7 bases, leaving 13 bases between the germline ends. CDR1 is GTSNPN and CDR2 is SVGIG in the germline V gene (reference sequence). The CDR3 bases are TGTGCCTGGAGCTCAGAACTACCAAATTCACCCCTCCACTTT. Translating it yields CAWSSELPNSPLHF.